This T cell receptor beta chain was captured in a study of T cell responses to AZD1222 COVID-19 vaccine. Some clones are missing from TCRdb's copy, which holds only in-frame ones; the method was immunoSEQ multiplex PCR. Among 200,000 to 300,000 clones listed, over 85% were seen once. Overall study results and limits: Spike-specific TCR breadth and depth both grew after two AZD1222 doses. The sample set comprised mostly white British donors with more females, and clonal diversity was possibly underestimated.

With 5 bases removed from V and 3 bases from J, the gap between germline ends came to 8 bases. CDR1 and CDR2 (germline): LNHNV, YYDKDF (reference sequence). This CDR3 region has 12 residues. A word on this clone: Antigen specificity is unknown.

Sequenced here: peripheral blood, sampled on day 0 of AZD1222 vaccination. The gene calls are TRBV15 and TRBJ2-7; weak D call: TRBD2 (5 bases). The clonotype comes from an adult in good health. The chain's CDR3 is CATSRGSYEQYF. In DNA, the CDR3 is TGTGCCACCAGCCGGGGTAGCTACGAGCAGTACTTC. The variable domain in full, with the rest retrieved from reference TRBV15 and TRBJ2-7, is DAMVIQNPRYQVTQFGKPVTLSCSQTLNHNVMYWYQQKSSQAPKLLFHYYDKDFNNEADTPDNFQSRRPNTSFCFLDIRSPGLGDTAMYLCATSRGSYEQYFGPGTRLTVT.